This is a list of T cell receptor beta chains from one sample in a study of blood T cell repertoires in COVID-19. The data were produced by immunoSEQ multiplex PCR, yet TCRdb's version contains in-frame clones alone and is incomplete. This table has some 330,000 clones, about 90% appearing once. Sequencing was carried out using PBMCs or T cells enriched from blood (not recorded which). The receptor set was obtained from a man aged 40-55 years in a cohort exposed to, infected with or recovered from COVID-19 (not recorded which). Each CDR3 is given with its conserved first and last residue. A D gene is named only where the DNA matches it firmly. Where a row states a size, it is once, few, many or the class of an expanded clone; other rows omit it.

d_gene,j_gene,v_gene,abundance,CDR3aa,CDR3nt
TRBD2,TRBJ2-7,TRBV5-4,-,CASSFGPSGRATGYEQYF,TGTGCCAGCAGCTTTGGTCCTAGCGGGAGGGCCACAGGTTACGAGCAGTACTTC
-,TRBJ1-1,TRBV9,-,CASSVSLNTEAFF,TGTGCCAGCAGCGTATCATTGAACACTGAAGCTTTCTTT
-,TRBJ2-3,TRBV14,few,CASSQYGGGSTDTQYF,TGTGCCAGCAGCCAATACGGTGGCGGTTCAACAGATACGCAGTATTTT
TRBD1,TRBJ1-2,TRBV6-6,-,CASGDSTNYGYTF,TGTGCCAGCGGGGACAGCACTAACTATGGCTACACCTTC
TRBD1,TRBJ2-7,TRBV7-8,once,CASSHPFRTGVAHEQYF,TGTGCCAGCAGCCACCCTTTTCGGACAGGGGTCGCCCACGAGCAGTACTTC
-,TRBJ1-1,TRBV14,-,CASSQGPGSAEAFF,TGTGCCAGCAGCCAAGGCCCAGGTTCGGCTGAAGCTTTCTTT
TRBD2,TRBJ2-7,TRBV7-6,-,CASSLGLAGSYEQYF,TGTGCCAGCAGCCTGGGACTAGCGGGTTCCTACGAGCAGTACTTC
TRBD1,TRBJ1-6,TRBV18,-,CASSPQAGTGVSPLHF,TGTGCCAGCTCACCACAGGCCGGGACAGGGGTGTCACCCCTCCACTTT
-,TRBJ1-5,TRBV30,-,CAWSARSNQPQHF,TGTGCCTGGAGTGCCCGTAGCAATCAGCCCCAGCATTTT
-,TRBJ1-6,TRBV6-6,-,CASSPILTGTSNSPLHF,TGTGCCAGCAGTCCTATTCTCACAGGGACCTCTAATTCACCCCTCCACTTT
-,TRBJ1-6,TRBV3-1/TRBV3-2,once,CASSLRGGGSPLHF,TGTGCCAGCTCCCTCCGTGGGGGCGGCTCACCCCTCCACTTT
-,TRBJ1-1,TRBV4-1,few,CASSQGLWINTEAFF,TGCGCCAGCAGCCAGGGCCTGTGGATAAACACTGAAGCTTTCTTT
-,TRBJ1-4,TRBV7-2,-,CASSLAGSNEKLFF,TGTGCCAGCAGCTTGGCAGGGTCTAATGAAAAACTGTTTTTT
-,TRBJ1-1,TRBV19,-,CASSMGWRVADTEAFF,TGTGCCAGTAGTATGGGCTGGAGGGTCGCGGACACTGAAGCTTTCTTT
-,TRBJ2-7,TRBV29-1,-,CSVLSHTYEQYF,TGCAGCGTTCTTAGCCATACCTACGAGCAGTACTTC
-,TRBJ2-7,TRBV18,-,CASSPEPNSPSSYEQYF,TGTGCCAGCTCACCGGAACCCAACAGCCCAAGCTCCTACGAGCAGTACTTC
-,TRBJ2-4,TRBV27,once,CASSLISLAKNIQYF,TGTGCCAGCAGTTTAATCAGTCTGGCCAAAAACATTCAGTACTTC
TRBD2,TRBJ2-2,TRBV3-1/TRBV3-2,-,CASSQGSSGTGELFF,TGTGCCAGCAGCCAGGGATCTAGCGGCACCGGGGAGCTGTTTTTT
-,TRBJ1-5,TRBV3-1/TRBV3-2,few,CASSQAFEQPQHF,TGTGCCAGCAGCCAAGCATTTGAGCAGCCCCAGCATTTT
-,TRBJ2-2,TRBV18,-,CASSPGLDGGELFF,TGTGCCAGCTCACCCGGACTGGACGGCGGGGAGCTGTTTTTT
-,TRBJ1-1,TRBV28,-,CASSTGAKNTEAFF,TGTGCCAGCAGTACTGGGGCCAAGAACACTGAAGCTTTCTTT
TRBD1,TRBJ2-1,TRBV28,-,CASNSPRGPSLGDEQFF,TGTGCCAGCAACTCCCCCAGGGGGCCCTCTCTTGGGGATGAGCAGTTCTTC
-,TRBJ1-6,TRBV6-5,-,CASSYGRGNSPLHF,TGTGCCAGCAGTTACGGGAGGGGGAATTCACCCCTCCACTTT
-,TRBJ2-1,TRBV5-1,-,CASRGTSGRAGHNEQFF,TGCGCCAGCAGGGGGACAAGTGGGAGGGCAGGTCACAATGAGCAGTTCTTC
TRBD2,TRBJ2-5,TRBV7-9,-,CASSRGLAQETQYF,TGTGCCAGCAGCCGAGGACTAGCCCAAGAGACCCAGTACTTC
-,TRBJ2-1,TRBV28,-,CASSSLETGYRNEQFF,TGTGCCAGCAGCAGTTTAGAAACAGGGTATCGCAATGAGCAGTTCTTC
-,TRBJ1-5,TRBV10-3,-,CAISESRGNNQPQHF,TGTGCCATCAGTGAGTCAAGGGGGAACAATCAGCCCCAGCATTTT
TRBD2,TRBJ2-4,TRBV19,-,CASRLAGAMNIQYF,TGTGCCAGTAGACTAGCGGGAGCAATGAACATTCAGTACTTC
-,TRBJ1-5,TRBV2,-,CASSVGGAQPQHF,TGTGCCAGCAGTGTGGGGGGAGCTCAGCCCCAGCATTTT
-,TRBJ1-2,TRBV2,-,CASTGVGYGYTF,TGTGCCAGCACAGGGGTCGGCTATGGCTACACCTTC
TRBD2,TRBJ2-1,TRBV5-1,-,CASSYAGGSSDEQFF,TGCGCCAGCAGTTACGCGGGAGGGTCTAGCGATGAGCAGTTCTTC
TRBD1,TRBJ1-6,TRBV5-4,-,CASSPGTGSNRNSPLHF,TGTGCCAGCAGCCCCGGGACAGGGAGTAATCGTAATTCACCCCTCCACTTT
TRBD1,TRBJ1-5,TRBV5-1,-,CASSLGDRRDQPQHF,TGCGCCAGCAGCTTAGGGGACAGAAGGGACCAGCCCCAGCATTTT
TRBD2,TRBJ2-7,TRBV6-5,-,CAVGVAGGYEQYF,TGTGCCGTAGGCGTAGCGGGAGGTTACGAGCAGTACTTC
TRBD1,TRBJ2-3,TRBV7-2,-,CASSFGTVTDTQYF,TGTGCCAGCAGCTTCGGGACAGTCACAGATACGCAGTATTTT
TRBD1,TRBJ2-3,TRBV3-1/TRBV3-2,once,CASTQTGGTDTQYF,TGTGCCAGCACCCAGACAGGGGGAACAGATACGCAGTATTTT
-,TRBJ2-7,TRBV28,-,CASSLYYGSSYEQYF,TGTGCCAGCAGTTTATATTACGGGAGCTCCTACGAGCAGTACTTC
-,TRBJ1-1,TRBV7-2,-,CASSRTVNTEAFF,TGTGCCAGCAGTCGGACAGTAAACACTGAAGCTTTCTTT
-,TRBJ1-4,TRBV5-1,-,CASSLGGASNEKLFF,TGCGCCAGCAGCCTCGGGGGGGCTTCTAATGAAAAACTGTTTTTT
TRBD1,TRBJ1-2,TRBV5-4,-,CASRKGQGADLSGYTF,TGTGCCAGCAGAAAAGGACAGGGGGCGGATCTCTCTGGCTACACCTTC
-,TRBJ2-4,TRBV7-2,-,CASSLGAFGVQYF,TGTGCCAGCAGCTTAGGGGCTTTCGGCGTTCAGTACTTC